The source of this T cell receptor (beta chain) is a study of T cells in Graves' hyperthyroidism and ophthalmopathy. What was amplified from RNA transcripts were TCR beta CDR3 regions. The TCR CDR3 first-round RT-PCR relied on the HTBI primer set. TCRdb redid the calling of the multiplex PCR reads with MiXCR, one entry per CDR3 protein. The sample holds almost 250,000 distinct CDR3 sequences; approximately 25% are singletons and the top ten take about a third. Germline V gene sequence: CDR1 SGHRS, CDR2 YFSETQ. Trimming removed 0 bases from V and 0 bases from J, with 7 bases in between. The CDR3 loop spans 15 amino acids. This clonotype was counted between two and nine times.

Sequences were obtained from blood. This receptor was taken from a woman aged 40 to 49 with Graves' ophthalmopathy. The genes are TRBV5-1 and TRBJ1-3; D is unclear. CDR3 sequence reads: CASSLAIGSGNTIYF. CDR3 DNA sequence: TGCGCCAGCAGCTTGGCCATCGGCTCTGGAAACACCATATATTTT.